This T cell receptor beta chain comes out of a study of graft-versus-host responses after intestinal transplantation. Whole-study context: Anti-thymocyte globulin served as induction for all recipients, who then took tacrolimus and steroids for about 3 years.

V lost 4 bases and J 7 bases, leaving 10 bases between the germline ends. The V gene's germline CDR1 is SGHTA and CDR2 FQGNSA. There are 13 residues in the CDR3. Study-wide results and caveats: Elevated graft-versus-host to host-versus-graft clonal ratios in allografts were recorded for patients with graft-donor T cell macrochimerism. Researchers found GvH clones in recipient marrow, and some showed up first in ileum or blood.

The method was immunoSEQ multiplex PCR; TCRdb's version includes in-frame clones alone and lacks a portion of them. Of over 100,000 clones in the sample, approximately 93% were seen once. The count of this clone is one. What it binds is unknown. Specimen: unstimulated CD8+ T cells sorted from spleen or lymph node cells, collected before transplant. This chain joins TRBV7-2 and TRBJ2-2, with D perhaps matching TRBD2 (5 bases). The receptor was isolated from a human donor who was the organ donor for an intestinal transplant. CDR3 coding DNA: TGTGCCAGCAGCTCAAGAGGGCTCGGGGAGCTGTTTTTT. It is translated as CASSSRGLGELFF.